Below are 5 T cell receptor beta chains sequenced from a single sample in a study of T cells in Graves' hyperthyroidism and ophthalmopathy. Amplification yielded TCR beta CDR3 regions, with RNA transcripts as the source. When the TCR CDR3 underwent first-round RT-PCR, the HTBI primer set was used. TCRdb fed the multiplex PCR reads into MiXCR, producing one record per CDR3 protein. The sample consists of hundreds of thousands of distinct CDR3 sequences, roughly 40% of them appearing once. Sequenced: blood. The origin of the receptors is a man aged 18-30 years with Graves' hyperthyroidism.

The V and J genes are TRBV20-1 and TRBJ1-2; weak D call: TRBD1 (5 bases). V was trimmed by 0 bases and J by 6 bases, leaving 14 bases between them. The CDR3 length is 14 residues. From germline, CDR1 is DFQATT and CDR2 SNEGSKA (reference sequence). The CDR3: CSARDVQGEDGYTF. In DNA, the CDR3 is TGCAGTGCTAGAGATGTCCAGGGCGAGGATGGCTACACCTTC.

The chain joins TRBV5-5 to TRBJ1-1, with D perhaps TRBD1 (6 bases). The CDR3 runs to 14 residues. Germline CDR1 and CDR2: SGHKS and YYEKEE (reference sequence). V lost 7 bases and J lost 4, with 17 bases in between. CDR3 sequence: CASGAGGQGTEAFF. CDR3 sequence (DNA): TGTGCCAGCGGCGCCGGGGGCCAGGGCACTGAAGCTTTCTTT.

This clonotype was observed many times. The rearrangement joins TRBV20-1 to TRBJ2-7; perhaps TRBD2 as D (6 bases). Germline V gene lookup returns CDR1 DFQATT and CDR2 SNEGSKA (reference sequence). The CDR3 loop spans 13 amino acids. Here the CDR3 DNA reads TGCAGCGCCCTTAGCGGTAGCTCCTACGAGCAGTACTTC. Residues: CSALSGSSYEQYF.

The chain recombines TRBV7-2 with TRBJ2-7; a weak D match, TRBD2 (5 bases). The CDR3 totals 14 residues. Germline V lookup: CDR1 SGHTA, CDR2 FQGNSA. The germline V and J ends were trimmed by 5 bases and 7 bases, with 18 bases remaining between them. CDR3 in amino acids: CASSQRERIREQYF. The DNA of the CDR3 is TGTGCCAGCAGCCAGCGAGAGCGGATCCGGGAGCAGTACTTC. The full variable domain, with the rest looked up from reference TRBV7-2 and TRBJ2-7, is GAGVSQSPSNKVTEKGKDVELRCDPISGHTALYWYRQSLGQGLEFLIYFQGNSAPDKSGLPSDRFSAERTGGSVSTLTIQRTQQEDSAVYLCASSQRERIREQYFGPGTRLTVT.

This rearrangement joins TRBV29-1 to TRBJ2-7; 8 bases are a match to TRBD2. Germline CDR1 is SQVTM and CDR2 is ANQGSEA. The CDR3 has 13 residues. V shed 8 bases and J 1 base; nucleotides not matched to a gene: 7. CDR3: CSLTGGTSYEQYF. The CDR3 bases are TGCAGCTTGACGGGGGGGACTTCCTACGAGCAGTACTTC.